This passage covers 18 T cell receptor beta chains from one sample sequenced in a study of human T cells and chemical hapten exposure. Each CDR3 protein is one row after TCRdb ran MiXCR on the RACE reads. Among about 270,000 distinct CDR3 sequences listed, over 7.5% were seen once. The time point is: pre-sensitization, week 0. As for treatment: therapeutic diphenylcyclopropenone sensitization with weekly scalp DPC. The sequences come from whole blood, collected in connection with sensitization to the hapten diphenylcyclopropenone (DPC). The receptor set was obtained from a young man with alopecia areata. Some clones in this sample may be carry-over from other donors' samples.

This clonotype was counted ten times or more. The rearrangement uses TRBV7-3 and TRBJ2-1; perhaps TRBD1 as D (6 bases). Trimming left V 2 bases short and J 5 bases short, with 7 bases between. The length of the CDR3 is 13 residues. CDR1 and CDR2 from the germline V gene are SGHTA and FQGTGA. CDR3 protein: CASSLRQDNEQFF. The DNA of the CDR3 is TGTGCCAGCAGCTTACGACAGGACAATGAGCAGTTCTTC.

This clonotype was seen a few times. The chain joins TRBV7-2 to TRBJ2-1, with 9 bases identical to TRBD1. V shed 6 bases and J 10 bases; nucleotides not matched to a gene: 10. The germline V gene has CDR1 SGHTA and CDR2 FQGNSA. This CDR3 contains 14 residues. In nucleotides, the CDR3 is TGTGCCAGCAGTCAACTCGGGGGACAGGGAGAGCAGTTCTTC. This translates into CASSQLGGQGEQFF.

This clonotype was counted ten times or more. The rearrangement links TRBV12-3 or TRBV12-4 to TRBJ2-2; no clear D gene. This CDR3 spans 14 amino acids. The V and J ends lost 7 bases and 6 bases respectively, with 15 bases between them. CDR3: CASNFQRVAGELFF. CDR3 DNA: TGTGCCAGCAATTTTCAAAGGGTCGCCGGGGAGCTGTTTTTT.

DNA for the CDR3: TGTGCCAGCAGCCTTAGCGGGGGGCGATACGAGCAGTACTTC. Amino acids: CASSLSGGRYEQYF. The chain joins TRBV3-1 to TRBJ2-7; 10 positions agree with TRBD2. The CDR3 is made up of 14 amino acids. Unmatched junction bases numbered 4, after V lost 4 bases and J lost 4 bases. Germline-derived CDR1 and CDR2 are LGHDT and YNNKEL (reference sequence).

This clonotype was picked up a small number of times. The J gene is TRBJ2-3, the V gene TRBV29-1; tentative D call: TRBD2 (5 bases). The CDR3 spans 14 residues. The germline CDR1 and CDR2 sequences are SQVTM and ANQGSEA. V was cut by 3 bases and J by 3 bases, with 13 bases left in between. This CDR3 reads CSVELPRGTDTQYF. In DNA form, the CDR3 reads TGCAGCGTTGAGTTGCCCCGGGGTACAGATACGCAGTATTTT.

The chain employs TRBV24-1 and TRBJ2-2, with unresolved D. Looked up from germline, CDR1 is KGHDR and CDR2 is SFDVKD. There are 16 residues in the CDR3. Trimming left V 0 bases short and J 3 bases short, with 10 bases between. CDR3 nucleotide sequence: TGTGCCACCAGTGATTTGCGACACGGCGACACCGGGGAGCTGTTTTTT. Translating gives CATSDLRHGDTGELFF.

The V and J genes are TRBV20-1 and TRBJ2-5; 7 positions match TRBD1. Germline CDR1 and CDR2: DFQATT and SNEGSKA (reference sequence). The CDR3 has 15 residues. The V and J ends lost 6 bases and 2 bases, in that order; junction bases with no gene match: 12. The CDR3 coding sequence is TGCAGTGCAGAGCCGACGTCGGACAGGCAAGAGACCCAGTACTTC. Encoded protein: CSAEPTSDRQETQYF.

The V and J genes are TRBV12-3 or TRBV12-4 and TRBJ2-7; either TRBD1 or TRBD2 may supply D (5 bases each). The CDR3 sequence is 14 residues long. The germline V and J ends were trimmed by 10 bases and 3 bases, with 19 bases remaining between them. This chain's CDR3 is CATRPRGLNYEQYV. CDR3 nucleotides: TGTGCCACGAGGCCACGGGGCTTGAACTACGAGCAGTACGTC.

The table lists this clonotype with many counts. The chain carries TRBV3-1 and TRBJ2-3; D call uncertain. This CDR3 contains 13 residues. V shed 4 bases and J shed 4 bases, with 9 bases lying between them. CDR1 LGHDT and CDR2 YNNKEL come from the germline V gene (reference sequence). The CDR3 region has the DNA TGTGCCAGCAGCCCCCTCCGCTCAGATACGCAGTATTTT. Protein: CASSPLRSDTQYF.

This clonotype showed up just a few times. This sequence joins TRBV9 and TRBJ2-1, with no clear D. Germline V gives CDR1 SGDLS, CDR2 YYNGEE. Between the trimmed V and J ends, which lost 0 bases and 4 bases, there was a span of 14 bases. The CDR3 extends over 16 amino acids. CDR3 coding DNA: TGTGCCAGCAGCGTAGAAAGGCAGGCAATTTACAATGAGCAGTTCTTC. Encoded protein: CASSVERQAIYNEQFF.

This clonotype was seen once. This may arise from a read error, as a much more abundant clone is one base away. The chain uses TRBV29-1 and TRBJ2-4, with D tentatively TRBD1 (6 bases). There are 13 residues in the CDR3. CDR1 is SQVTM and CDR2 is ANQGSEA in the germline V gene. V dropped 4 bases and J dropped 2 bases, with 9 bases sitting between them. Written as DNA, the CDR3 is TGCAGCGTTGCAGGGGTCCCCAAAAACATTCAGTACTTC. This encodes CSVAGVPKNIQYF.

V and J are TRBV7-2 and TRBJ2-1; perhaps TRBD2 as D (7 bases). The CDR3 consists of 13 residues. Trimming took off 5 bases at V and 8 bases at J, with 13 bases between the two ends. Germline V CDR1 and CDR2: SGHTA, FQGNSA. The CDR3 protein is CASSLGGADEQFF. DNA for the CDR3: TGTGCCAGCAGCCTAGGGGGGGCCGATGAGCAGTTCTTC.

This clonotype was seen a handful of times. The chain employs TRBV12-3 or TRBV12-4 and TRBJ1-5; possibly TRBD1 for D (6 bases). V lost 8 bases and J lost 2, with 10 bases in between. This CDR3 has 13 amino acids. In DNA, the CDR3 is TGTGCCAGCCAGGAGGGGGGCAATCAGCCCCAGCATTTT. Amino acids: CASQEGGNQPQHF.

This clonotype has at least ten counts. The J gene is TRBJ1-1, the V gene TRBV6-5; D is perhaps TRBD1 (5 bases). Germline loops: CDR1 MNHEY, CDR2 SVGAGI. With 2 bases removed from V and 2 bases from J, the gap between germline ends came to 18 bases. This CDR3 is built from 17 residues. The CDR3 is CASSYRRGPPANTEAFF. The CDR3 DNA follows: TGTGCCAGCAGTTACCGGAGGGGACCCCCGGCAAACACTGAAGCTTTCTTT.

This clonotype has more than one count but fewer than ten. This chain links TRBV9 with TRBJ2-1, with 9 bases aligning to TRBD2. This CDR3 has 18 amino acids. J was trimmed by 4 bases and V by 0 bases; bases with no gene match: 11. Looked up from germline, CDR1 is SGDLS and CDR2 is YYNGEE. The CDR3 spells CASSVGIGGLAGYNEQFF. The CDR3 nucleotides are TGTGCCAGCAGCGTAGGCATAGGGGGACTAGCCGGTTACAATGAGCAGTTCTTC.

This CDR3 is CASARDRVGETQYF. Here the CDR3 DNA reads TGTGCTAGTGCCCGGGACAGGGTAGGGGAGACCCAGTACTTC. The chain carries TRBV12-5 and TRBJ2-5; TRBD1 matches at 9 bases. This CDR3 contains 14 residues. The V and J ends lost 7 bases and 5 bases, in that order; junction bases with no gene match: 8. Germline CDR1 and CDR2: LGHNT and FRNRAP.

This clonotype was seen more than once but under ten times. V usage is TRBV7-2 and J usage is TRBJ1-1; D unresolved. The germline V gene has CDR1 SGHTA and CDR2 FQGNSA. The V end lost 5 bases, the J end lost 3 bases, and 28 bases lay between the germline ends. This CDR3 is 19 amino acids long. The CDR3 sequence is CASSPPRSRHGPEYTEAFF. The DNA for the CDR3 is TGTGCCAGCAGCCCCCCCCGCAGCAGGCACGGCCCTGAGTACACTGAAGCTTTCTTT.

Only a few counts were recorded for this clonotype. V usage is TRBV6-5 and J usage is TRBJ1-1; D not certain. Trimming shortened V by 0 bases and J by 1 base, and 9 bases separated the two germline ends. Germline CDR1 is MNHEY and CDR2 is SVGAGI. The CDR3 has 15 amino acids. Written as DNA, the CDR3 is TGTGCCAGCAGTTACTCGGATTGGGCGAACACTGAAGCTTTCTTT. Encoded protein: CASSYSDWANTEAFF.